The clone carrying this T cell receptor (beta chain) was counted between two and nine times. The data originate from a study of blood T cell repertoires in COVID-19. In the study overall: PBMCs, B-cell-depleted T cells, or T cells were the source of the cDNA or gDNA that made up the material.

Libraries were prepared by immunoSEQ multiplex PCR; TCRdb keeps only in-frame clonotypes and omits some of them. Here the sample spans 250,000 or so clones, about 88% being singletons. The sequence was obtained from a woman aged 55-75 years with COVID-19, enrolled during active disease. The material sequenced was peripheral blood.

CDR3: CASSWSSRDRRFSNYGYTF. CDR3 sequence (DNA): TGCGCCAGCAGCTGGAGTTCCCGGGACAGGCGCTTCTCTAACTATGGCTACACCTTC. This rearrangement joins TRBV5-1 to TRBJ1-2; 8 bases match TRBD1. V gave up 3 bases and J gave up 0 bases; unmatched junction bases: 16. Per germline, CDR1 SGHRS and CDR2 YFSETQ. This CDR3 region has 19 residues.